This T cell receptor beta chain was retrieved from a study of patients and donors after allogeneic stem cell transplantation. TCRdb re-derived calls from the RT-PCR reads in MiXCR, one entry per CDR3 protein. The sample lists under 200,000 distinct CDR3 sequences; approximately 22% were seen once. This clonotype was observed a few times. Trimming took off 7 bases at V and 5 bases at J, with 23 bases between the two ends. The CDR3 is 16 amino acids. Germline values: CDR1 LNHNV, CDR2 YYDKDF (reference sequence). The sequence was collected from a human donor who was either an allogeneic HSCT recipient or a stem cell or donor lymphocyte infusion donor (not recorded which). It is not recorded whose cells these are; they may come from a transplant donor. The genes are TRBV15 and TRBJ1-1; D may be TRBD1 (5 bases). The sample was blood, either unsorted or a sorted T cell fraction (not recorded which). The CDR3 bases are TGTGCCACCATTCTGGCAGGGCAAAGATGGGGGACTGAAGCTTTCTTT. Amino acids: CATILAGQRWGTEAFF.